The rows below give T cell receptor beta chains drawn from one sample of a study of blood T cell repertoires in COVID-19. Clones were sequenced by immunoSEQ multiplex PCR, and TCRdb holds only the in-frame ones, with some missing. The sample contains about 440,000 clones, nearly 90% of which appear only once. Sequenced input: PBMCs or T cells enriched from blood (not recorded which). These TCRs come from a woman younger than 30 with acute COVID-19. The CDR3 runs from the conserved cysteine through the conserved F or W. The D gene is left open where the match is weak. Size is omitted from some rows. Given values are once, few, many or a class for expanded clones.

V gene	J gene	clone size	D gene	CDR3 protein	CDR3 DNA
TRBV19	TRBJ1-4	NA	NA	CASLENRRGEKLFF	TGTGCCAGCCTAGAAAACAGGAGGGGTGAAAAACTGTTTTTT
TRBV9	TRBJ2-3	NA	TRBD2	CASSVAILAGGTDTQYF	TGTGCCAGCAGCGTAGCCATACTAGCGGGGGGCACAGATACGCAGTATTTT
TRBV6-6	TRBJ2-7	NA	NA	CASSRQASLYEQYF	TGTGCCAGCAGTCGACAGGCCTCCCTCTACGAGCAGTACTTC
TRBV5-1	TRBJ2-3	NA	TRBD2	CASSLPTSGGRTDTQYF	TGCGCCAGCAGCCTTCCTACTAGCGGGGGCCGCACAGATACGCAGTATTTT
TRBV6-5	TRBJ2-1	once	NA	CASSYSVRGNEQFF	TGTGCCAGCAGTTACTCGGTACGGGGCAATGAGCAGTTCTTC
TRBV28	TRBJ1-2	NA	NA	CASSSPGRWEGGYGYTF	TGTGCCAGCAGCTCCCCTGGGAGGTGGGAGGGAGGGTATGGCTACACCTTC
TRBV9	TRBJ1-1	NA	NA	CASSTTGNTEAFF	TGTGCCAGCAGCACTACGGGGAACACTGAAGCTTTCTTT
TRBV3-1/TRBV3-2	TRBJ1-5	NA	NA	CASSPTLGGNQPQHF	TGTGCCAGCAGCCCTACGTTGGGAGGCAATCAGCCCCAGCATTTT
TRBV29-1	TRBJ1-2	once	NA	CSVARDSNYGYTF	TGCAGCGTCGCCAGGGACTCGAACTATGGCTACACCTTC
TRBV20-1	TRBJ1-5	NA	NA	CSASKGTHYSNQPQHF	TGCAGTGCTAGTAAAGGGACACATTATAGCAATCAGCCCCAGCATTTT
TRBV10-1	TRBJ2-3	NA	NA	CASSVTGVTCTDTQYF	TGCGCCAGCAGTGTAACGGGAGTTACCTGCACAGATACGCAGTATTTT
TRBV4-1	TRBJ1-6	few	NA	CASSQELRGYSPLHF	TGCGCCAGCAGCCAAGAGTTAAGGGGCTATTCACCCCTCCACTTT
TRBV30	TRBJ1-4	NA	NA	CAWSVTGSGEKLFF	TGTGCCTGGAGTGTGACTGGGTCGGGTGAAAAACTGTTTTTT
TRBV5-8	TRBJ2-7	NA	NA	CASSLAYRVKFYEQYF	TGTGCCAGCAGCTTGGCGTACAGGGTGAAATTTTACGAGCAGTACTTC
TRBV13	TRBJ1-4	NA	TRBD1	CASTRGRGEKLFF	TGTGCCAGCACCAGGGGGCGAGGGGAAAAACTGTTTTTT
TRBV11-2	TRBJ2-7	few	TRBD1	CASSLTVGDRRHEQYF	TGTGCCAGCAGCTTAACTGTCGGGGACAGGAGGCACGAGCAGTACTTC
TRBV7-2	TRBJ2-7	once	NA	CASSLGGEGGYEQYF	TGTGCCAGCAGCTTAGGAGGGGAGGGGGGTTACGAGCAGTACTTC
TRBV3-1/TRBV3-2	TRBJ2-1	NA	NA	CASSQASRGEQFF	TGTGCCAGCAGCCAAGCCTCGCGGGGAGAGCAGTTCTTC
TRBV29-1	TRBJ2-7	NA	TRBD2	CSVVGRGEQYF	TGCAGCGTCGTAGGGAGGGGCGAGCAGTACTTC
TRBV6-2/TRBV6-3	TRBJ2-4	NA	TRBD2	CASSYPSGGQAKNIQYF	TGTGCCAGCAGTTACCCTAGCGGGGGCCAAGCCAAAAACATTCAGTACTTC
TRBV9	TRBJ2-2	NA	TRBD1	CASSITQGKAGELFF	TGTGCCAGCAGCATAACACAGGGGAAGGCGGGGGAGCTGTTTTTT
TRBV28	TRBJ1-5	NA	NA	CASSPMGRSRNQPQHF	TGTGCCAGCAGCCCTATGGGGAGGAGCCGGAATCAGCCCCAGCATTTT
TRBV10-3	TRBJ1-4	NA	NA	CAIDGDEKLFF	TGTGCCATCGACGGGGATGAAAAACTGTTTTTT
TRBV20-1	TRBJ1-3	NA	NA	CSARGVDTIYF	TGCAGTGCTCGGGGAGTTGACACCATATATTTT
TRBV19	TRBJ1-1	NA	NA	CASSIASGVGTEAFF	TGTGCCAGTAGTATAGCGTCCGGGGTTGGCACTGAAGCTTTCTTT
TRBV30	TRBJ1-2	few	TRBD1	CAWRLTGYGYTF	TGTGCCTGGAGGCTGACAGGGTATGGCTACACCTTC
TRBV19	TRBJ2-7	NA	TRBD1	CASSIRGHRGTSYEQYF	TGTGCCAGTAGTATCCGTGGTCACAGGGGAACTTCATACGAGCAGTACTTC
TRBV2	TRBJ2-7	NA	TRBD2	CASMAAGVYSEQYF	TGTGCCAGCATGGCAGCGGGAGTTTATTCCGAGCAGTACTTC
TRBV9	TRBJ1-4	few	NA	CASSVDGGPTGELFF	TGTGCCAGCAGCGTAGACGGGGGGCCAACCGGGGAACTGTTTTTT
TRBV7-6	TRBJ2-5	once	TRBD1	CASSYRQGARETQYF	TGTGCCAGCAGCTACAGACAGGGGGCGCGGGAGACCCAGTACTTC
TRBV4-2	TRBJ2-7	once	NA	CASSPRLGQQYF	TGTGCCAGCAGCCCCAGACTAGGCCAGCAGTACTTC
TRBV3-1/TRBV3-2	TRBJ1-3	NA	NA	CASSLTAKGDTIYF	TGTGCCAGCAGCCTAACGGCGAAAGGGGACACCATATATTTT
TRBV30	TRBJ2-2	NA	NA	CAWSGSSNPNTGELFF	TGTGCCTGGAGTGGTAGTTCGAACCCCAACACCGGGGAGCTGTTTTTT
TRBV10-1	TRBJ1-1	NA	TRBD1	CASSATGLNTEAFF	TGCGCCAGCAGCGCGACAGGGTTGAACACTGAAGCTTTCTTT
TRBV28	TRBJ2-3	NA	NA	CASRDSPSTDTQYF	TGTGCCAGCAGAGACAGTCCTAGCACAGATACGCAGTATTTT
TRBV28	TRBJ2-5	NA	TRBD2	CASSSGTSGRRTQYF	TGTGCCAGCAGTTCTGGGACTAGCGGGAGAAGGACCCAGTACTTC
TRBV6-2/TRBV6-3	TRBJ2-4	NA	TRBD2	CASSYSLAGGRWEENIQYF	TGTGCCAGCAGTTACTCCCTAGCGGGAGGGAGATGGGAAGAAAACATTCAGTACTTC